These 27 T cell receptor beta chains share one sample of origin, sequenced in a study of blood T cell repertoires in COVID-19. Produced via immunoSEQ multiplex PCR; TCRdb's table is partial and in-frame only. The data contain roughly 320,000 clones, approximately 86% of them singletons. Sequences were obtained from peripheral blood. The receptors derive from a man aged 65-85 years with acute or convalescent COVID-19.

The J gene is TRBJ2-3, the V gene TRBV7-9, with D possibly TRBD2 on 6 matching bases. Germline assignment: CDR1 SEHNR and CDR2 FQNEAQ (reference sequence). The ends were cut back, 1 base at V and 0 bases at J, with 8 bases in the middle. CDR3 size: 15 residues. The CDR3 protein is CASSLDAGSTDTQYF. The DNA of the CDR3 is TGTGCCAGCAGCTTAGACGCGGGGAGCACAGATACGCAGTATTTT. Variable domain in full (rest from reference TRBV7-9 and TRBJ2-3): DTGVSQNPRHKITKRGQNVTFRCDPISEHNRLYWYRQTLGQGPEFLTYFQNEAQLEKSRLLSDRFSAERPKGSFSTLEIQRTEQGDSAMYLCASSLDAGSTDTQYFGPGTRLTVL.

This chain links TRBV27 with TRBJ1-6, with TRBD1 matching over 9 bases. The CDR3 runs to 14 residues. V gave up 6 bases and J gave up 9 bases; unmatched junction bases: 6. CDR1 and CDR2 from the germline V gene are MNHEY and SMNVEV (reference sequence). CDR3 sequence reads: CASRGQGGGSPLHF. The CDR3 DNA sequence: TGTGCCAGCAGGGGACAGGGAGGCGGTTCACCCCTCCACTTT.

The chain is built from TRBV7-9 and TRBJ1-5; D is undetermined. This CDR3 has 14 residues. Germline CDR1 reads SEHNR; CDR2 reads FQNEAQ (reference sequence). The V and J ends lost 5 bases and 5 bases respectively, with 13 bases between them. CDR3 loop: CASSKDTIYQPQHF. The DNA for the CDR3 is TGTGCCAGCAGCAAAGACACTATTTATCAGCCCCAGCATTTT.

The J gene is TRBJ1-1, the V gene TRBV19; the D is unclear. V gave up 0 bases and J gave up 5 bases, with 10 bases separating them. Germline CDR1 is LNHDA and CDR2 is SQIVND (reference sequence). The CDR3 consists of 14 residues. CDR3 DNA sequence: TGTGCCAGTAGTATAGATCCTCGGGAAACTGAAGCTTTCTTT. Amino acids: CASSIDPRETEAFF.

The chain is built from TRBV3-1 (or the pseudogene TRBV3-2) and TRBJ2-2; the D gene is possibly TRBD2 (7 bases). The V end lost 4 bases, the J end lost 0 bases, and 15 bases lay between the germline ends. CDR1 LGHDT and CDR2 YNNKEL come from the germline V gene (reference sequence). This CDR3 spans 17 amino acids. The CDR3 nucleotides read TGTGCCAGCAGCCGTCCGAGGGGGGGGACGAACACCGGGGAGCTGTTTTTT. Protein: CASSRPRGGTNTGELFF.

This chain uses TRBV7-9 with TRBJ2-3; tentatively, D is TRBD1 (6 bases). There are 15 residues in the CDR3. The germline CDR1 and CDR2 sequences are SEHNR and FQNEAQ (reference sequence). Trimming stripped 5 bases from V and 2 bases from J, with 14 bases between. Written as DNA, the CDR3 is TGTGCCAGCAGCATATTACAGGGCTCCACAGATACGCAGTATTTT. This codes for CASSILQGSTDTQYF.

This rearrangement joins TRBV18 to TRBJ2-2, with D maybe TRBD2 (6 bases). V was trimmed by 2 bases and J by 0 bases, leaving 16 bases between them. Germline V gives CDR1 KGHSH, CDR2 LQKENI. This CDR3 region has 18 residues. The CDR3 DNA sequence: TGTGCCAGCTCACCATTCTATTTGCGGGGTTCGAACACCGGGGAGCTGTTTTTT. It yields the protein CASSPFYLRGSNTGELFF.

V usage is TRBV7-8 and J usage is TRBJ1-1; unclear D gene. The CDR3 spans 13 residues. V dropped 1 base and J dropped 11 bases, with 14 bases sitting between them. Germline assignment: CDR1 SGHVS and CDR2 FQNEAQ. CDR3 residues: CASSLGATSGAFF. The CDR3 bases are TGTGCCAGCAGCTTAGGGGCAACCTCGGGGGCTTTCTTT.

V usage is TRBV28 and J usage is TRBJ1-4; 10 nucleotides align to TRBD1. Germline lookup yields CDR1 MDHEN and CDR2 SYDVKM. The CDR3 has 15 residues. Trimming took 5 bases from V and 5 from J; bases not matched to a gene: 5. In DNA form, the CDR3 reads TGTGCCAGCAGTCTACCGGGACAGGGGAATGAAAAACTGTTTTTT. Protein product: CASSLPGQGNEKLFF.

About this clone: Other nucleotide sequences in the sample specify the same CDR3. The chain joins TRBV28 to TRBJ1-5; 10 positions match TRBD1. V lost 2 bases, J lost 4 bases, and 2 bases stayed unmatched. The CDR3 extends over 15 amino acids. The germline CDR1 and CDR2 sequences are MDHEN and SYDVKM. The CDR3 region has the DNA TGTGCCAGCAGTTTACGACAGGGGGCGAATCAGCCCCAGCATTTT. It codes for CASSLRQGANQPQHF.

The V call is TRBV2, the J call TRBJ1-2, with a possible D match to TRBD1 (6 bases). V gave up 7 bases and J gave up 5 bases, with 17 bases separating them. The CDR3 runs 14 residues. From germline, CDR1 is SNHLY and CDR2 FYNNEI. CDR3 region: CASTRQERDYGYTF. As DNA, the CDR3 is TGTGCCAGCACCCGACAGGAAAGAGATTATGGCTACACCTTC.

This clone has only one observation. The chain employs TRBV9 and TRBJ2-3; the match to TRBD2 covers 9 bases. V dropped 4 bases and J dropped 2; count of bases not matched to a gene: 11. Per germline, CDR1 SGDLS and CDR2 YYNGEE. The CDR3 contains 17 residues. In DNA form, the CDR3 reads TGTGCCAGCAGCCCGCGAAGGCTAGCGGGGATCACAGATACGCAGTATTTT. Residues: CASSPRRLAGITDTQYF.

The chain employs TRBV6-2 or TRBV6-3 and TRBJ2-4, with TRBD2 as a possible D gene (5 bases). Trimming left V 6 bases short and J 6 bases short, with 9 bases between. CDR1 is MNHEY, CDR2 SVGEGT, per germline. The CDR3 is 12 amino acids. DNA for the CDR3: TGTGCCAGCAGCTCGGACTTAAACATTCAGTACTTC. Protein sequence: CASSSDLNIQYF.

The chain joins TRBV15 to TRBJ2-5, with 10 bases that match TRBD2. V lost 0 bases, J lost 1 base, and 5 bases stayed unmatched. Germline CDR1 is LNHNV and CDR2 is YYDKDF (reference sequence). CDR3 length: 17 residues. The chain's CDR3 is CATSRDPPSGGQETQYF. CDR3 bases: TGTGCCACCAGCAGAGATCCCCCTAGCGGGGGCCAAGAGACCCAGTACTTC.

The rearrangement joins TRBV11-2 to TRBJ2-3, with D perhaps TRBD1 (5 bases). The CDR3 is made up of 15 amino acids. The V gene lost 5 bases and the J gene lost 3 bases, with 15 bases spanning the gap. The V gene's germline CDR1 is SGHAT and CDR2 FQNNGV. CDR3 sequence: CASSRIWTQTDTQYF. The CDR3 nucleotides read TGTGCCAGCAGCCGCATCTGGACACAAACAGATACGCAGTATTTT. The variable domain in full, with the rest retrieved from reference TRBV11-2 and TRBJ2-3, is EAGVAQSPRYKIIEKRQSVAFWCNPISGHATLYWYQQILGQGPKLLIQFQNNGVVDDSQLPKDRFSAERLKGVDSTLKIQPAKLEDSAVYLCASSRIWTQTDTQYFGPGTRLTVL.

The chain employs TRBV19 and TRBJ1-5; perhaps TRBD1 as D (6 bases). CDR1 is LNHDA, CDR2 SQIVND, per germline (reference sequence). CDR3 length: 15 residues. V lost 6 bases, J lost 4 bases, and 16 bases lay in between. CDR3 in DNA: TGTGCCAGTAGATTCGGACAGACATTAAATCAGCCCCAGCATTTT. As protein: CASRFGQTLNQPQHF.

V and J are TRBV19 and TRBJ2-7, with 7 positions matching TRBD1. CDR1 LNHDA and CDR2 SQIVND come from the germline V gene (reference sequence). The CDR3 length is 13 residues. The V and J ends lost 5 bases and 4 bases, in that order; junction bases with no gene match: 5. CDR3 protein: CASSGQDVYEQYF. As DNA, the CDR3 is TGTGCCAGTAGTGGACAGGACGTATACGAGCAGTACTTC.

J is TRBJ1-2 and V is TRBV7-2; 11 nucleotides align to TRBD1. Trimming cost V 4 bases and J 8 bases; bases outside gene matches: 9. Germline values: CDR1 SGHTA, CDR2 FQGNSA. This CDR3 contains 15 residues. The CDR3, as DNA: TGTGCCAGCAGCTCGGGGACAGGGGGTATGAGAGGCTACACCTTC. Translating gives CASSSGTGGMRGYTF.

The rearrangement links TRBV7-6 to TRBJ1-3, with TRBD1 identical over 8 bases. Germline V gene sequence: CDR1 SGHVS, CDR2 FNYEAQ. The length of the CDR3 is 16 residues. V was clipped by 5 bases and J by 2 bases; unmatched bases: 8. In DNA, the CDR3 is TGTGCCAGCAGCCCCACAGGGGGGAGGCCTGGAAACACCATATATTTT. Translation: CASSPTGGRPGNTIYF. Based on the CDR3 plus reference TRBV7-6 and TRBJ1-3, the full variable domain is GAGVSQSPRYKVTKRGQDVALRCDPISGHVSLYWYRQALGQGPEFLTYFNYEAQQDKSGLPNDRFSAERPEGSISTLTIQRTEQRDSAMYRCASSPTGGRPGNTIYFGEGSWLTVV.

The CDR3 coding sequence is TGTGCCAGCGGGGGACAGACCACAACTAATGAAAAACTGTTTTTT. It encodes CASGGQTTTNEKLFF. V and J are TRBV7-9 and TRBJ1-4, with 7 nucleotides matching TRBD1. The CDR3 runs 15 residues. J was trimmed by 0 bases and V by 8 bases; bases with no gene match: 6. The germline CDR1 and CDR2 sequences are SEHNR and FQNEAQ (reference sequence). Using reference TRBV7-9 and TRBJ1-4 for the parts outside the CDR3, the full variable domain is DTGVSQNPRHKITKRGQNVTFRCDPISEHNRLYWYRQTLGQGPEFLTYFQNEAQLEKSRLLSDRFSAERPKGSFSTLEIQRTEQGDSAMYLCASGGQTTTNEKLFFGSGTQLSVL.

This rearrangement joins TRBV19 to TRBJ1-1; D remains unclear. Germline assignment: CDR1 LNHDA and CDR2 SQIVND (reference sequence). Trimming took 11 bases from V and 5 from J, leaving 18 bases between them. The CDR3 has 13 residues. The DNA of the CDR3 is TGTGCCGTGATCGCCACTCGAGGAACTGAAGCTTTCTTT. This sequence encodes CAVIATRGTEAFF. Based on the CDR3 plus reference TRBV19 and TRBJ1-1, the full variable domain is DGGITQSPKYLFRKEGQNVTLSCEQNLNHDAMYWYRQDPGQGLRLIYYSQIVNDFQKGDIAEGYSVSREKKESFPLTVTSAQKNPTAFYLCAVIATRGTEAFFGQGTRLTVV.

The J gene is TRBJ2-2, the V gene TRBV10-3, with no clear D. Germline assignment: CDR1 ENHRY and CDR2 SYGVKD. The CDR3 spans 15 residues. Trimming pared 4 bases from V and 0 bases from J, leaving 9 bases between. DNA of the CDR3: TGTGCCATCAGTGGCGCAGGTGCGAACACCGGGGAGCTGTTTTTT. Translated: CAISGAGANTGELFF.

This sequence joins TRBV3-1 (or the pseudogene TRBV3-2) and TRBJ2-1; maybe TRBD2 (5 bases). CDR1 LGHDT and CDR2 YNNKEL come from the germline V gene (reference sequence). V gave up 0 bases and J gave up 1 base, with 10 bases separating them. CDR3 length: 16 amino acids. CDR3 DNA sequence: TGTGCCAGCAGCCAAGATATGGAGGAGTCCTACAATGAGCAGTTCTTC. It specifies CASSQDMEESYNEQFF.

The CDR3 DNA reads TGCGCCAGCAGCCAAGCCCCGGGACAGAGTAATGAAAAACTGTTTTTT. Translating it yields CASSQAPGQSNEKLFF. The J gene is TRBJ1-4, the V gene TRBV4-3; 7 bases align to TRBD1. Germline V gene lookup returns CDR1 LGHNA and CDR2 YSLEER. J was trimmed by 4 bases and V by 1 base; bases with no gene match: 6. There are 16 residues in the CDR3.

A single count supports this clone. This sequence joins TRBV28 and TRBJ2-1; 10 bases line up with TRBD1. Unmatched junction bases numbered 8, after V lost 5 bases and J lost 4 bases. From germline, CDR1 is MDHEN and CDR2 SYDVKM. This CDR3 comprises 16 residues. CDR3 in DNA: TGTGCCAGCAGTCCCATCCGGGACAGGGGTTACAATGAGCAGTTCTTC. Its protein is CASSPIRDRGYNEQFF.

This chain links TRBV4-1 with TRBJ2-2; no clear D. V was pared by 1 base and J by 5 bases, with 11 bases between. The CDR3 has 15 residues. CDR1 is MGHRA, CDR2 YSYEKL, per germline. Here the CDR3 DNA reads TGCGCCAGCAGCCAAGGTGTTGCGGAAACCGGGGAGCTGTTTTTT. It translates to CASSQGVAETGELFF.

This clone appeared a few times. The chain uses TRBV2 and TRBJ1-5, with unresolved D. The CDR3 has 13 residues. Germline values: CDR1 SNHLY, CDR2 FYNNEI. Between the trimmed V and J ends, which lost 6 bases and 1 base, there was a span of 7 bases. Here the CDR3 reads CASREESNQPQHF. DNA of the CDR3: TGTGCCAGCAGGGAGGAAAGCAATCAGCCCCAGCATTTT.